Given below is one T cell receptor (beta chain) in context. Sequencing used immunoSEQ multiplex PCR; TCRdb keeps in-frame clones, though not all of them. The sample has about 51,000 clones, around nine tenths seen once. This sample was included in a study of OX40 agonist ivuxolimab in advanced cancers. At the level of the study: Treatment of patients was with ivuxolimab, an agonistic anti-OX40 (CD134) antibody. Earlier anti-PD-1, anti-PD-L1 or anti-CTLA-4 therapy was permitted; roughly 40% had received some.

This CDR3 region has 13 residues. CDR1 LNHDA and CDR2 SQIVND come from the germline V gene (reference sequence). The V end was cut by 6 bases, the J end by 5 bases, with 10 bases between. Autoimmune disease history or systemic immunosuppression disqualified patients. Blood draws occurred at baseline, cycle 4 day 1, and cycle 7 day 1. Material: CD4+ or CD8+ T cells sorted from blood, obtained in a trial of the OX40 agonist ivuxolimab. The chain carries TRBV19 and TRBJ1-4; D perhaps matches TRBD1 (6 bases). This receptor was taken from an adult with an advanced solid tumor such as melanoma, head and neck, liver or kidney cancer. The CDR3 sequence: CASRDRKNEKLFF. The CDR3 DNA sequence: TGTGCCAGTAGAGACAGGAAGAATGAAAAACTGTTTTTT.